What follows describes a single TCR beta chain. The V gene's germline CDR1 is ENHRY and CDR2 SYGVKD. This CDR3 comprises 15 residues. V was shortened by 3 bases and J by 7 bases, with 18 bases between the two germline ends. Only in-frame clones appear in the TCRdb table, and some are missing; sequencing was by immunoSEQ multiplex PCR. The profile shows a few hundred thousand clones, more than 75% of them singletons. This sample is drawn from a study of blood T cell repertoires in COVID-19. The sample taken for sequencing was PBMCs or T cells enriched from blood (not recorded which). The TCR originated in a woman in her thirties who had recovered from COVID-19. The J gene is TRBJ1-2, the V gene TRBV10-3; possible D gene TRBD1, 6 bases. Here the CDR3 reads CAISERTDLFGGYTF. The CDR3 nucleotides are TGTGCCATCAGTGAAAGGACAGACCTATTTGGTGGCTACACCTTC.